A selection of T cell receptor beta chains follows, all from one sample in a study of CD8 T cells in ankylosing spondylitis. Via MiXCR, TCRdb re-called the 5' RACE reads, giving one row per CDR3 protein. The table has a few hundred thousand distinct CDR3 sequences, around 22% seen once. Material for sequencing was blood, either unsorted or a sorted T cell fraction (not recorded which). The receptor set was obtained from a male donor with ankylosing spondylitis. Each CDR3 is given with its conserved first and last residue. D genes are given only for firm matches. Not every row has a clone size; where given, it reads once, few, many or a size class.

size: NA
V: TRBV28
J: TRBJ1-6
D: NA
CDR3: CASSLGQQSYNSPLHF
DNA: TGTGCCAGCAGTTTGGGGCAGCAGTCCTATAATTCACCCCTCCACTTT

size: NA
V: TRBV12-3/TRBV12-4
J: TRBJ2-2
D: TRBD2
CDR3: CASSLGGSLGTGELFF
DNA: TGTGCCAGCAGTTTGGGCGGGAGTTTGGGAACCGGGGAGCTGTTTTTT

size: NA
V: TRBV20-1
J: TRBJ1-1
D: NA
CDR3: CSARMTGKNTEAFF
DNA: TGCAGTGCTAGAATGACAGGAAAGAACACTGAAGCTTTCTTT

size: NA
V: TRBV27
J: TRBJ2-3
D: TRBD1
CDR3: CASSPQGQRVTDTQYF
DNA: TGTGCCAGCAGTCCCCAGGGACAGAGGGTCACAGATACGCAGTATTTT

size: NA
V: TRBV7-8
J: TRBJ2-7
D: NA
CDR3: CASSAQRSSYEQYF
DNA: TGTGCCAGCAGCGCCCAGCGGAGCTCCTACGAGCAGTACTTC

size: few
V: TRBV6-2/TRBV6-3
J: TRBJ2-7
D: TRBD2
CDR3: CASSSGGSLREQYF
DNA: TGTGCCAGCAGTTCGGGAGGGTCCCTTAGGGAGCAGTACTTC

size: few
V: TRBV20-1
J: TRBJ1-3
D: NA
CDR3: CSAYYGASSGNTIYF
DNA: TGCAGTGCTTACTATGGGGCAAGCTCTGGAAACACCATATATTTT

size: NA
V: TRBV4-1
J: TRBJ2-1
D: TRBD1
CDR3: CASSRREDRGINEQFF
DNA: TGCGCCAGCAGCCGTCGGGAGGACAGGGGTATTAATGAGCAGTTCTTC

size: NA
V: TRBV2
J: TRBJ1-4
D: NA
CDR3: CASSEVTRTNEKLFF
DNA: TGTGCCAGCAGTGAAGTGACACGCACTAATGAAAAACTGTTTTTT

size: NA
V: TRBV2
J: TRBJ2-7
D: TRBD1
CDR3: CASRKQTGGAINEQYF
DNA: TGTGCCAGCAGGAAACAAACAGGGGGCGCGATAAACGAGCAGTACTTC

size: few
V: TRBV25-1
J: TRBJ2-7
D: NA
CDR3: CASSGQFRYEQYF
DNA: TGTGCCAGCAGTGGCCAATTCCGCTACGAGCAGTACTTC

size: many
V: TRBV12-3/TRBV12-4
J: TRBJ2-2
D: NA
CDR3: CASGHQGMAGELFF
DNA: TGTGCCAGCGGACACCAGGGAATGGCCGGGGAGCTGTTTTTT

size: few
V: TRBV29-1
J: TRBJ2-1
D: TRBD1
CDR3: CSVAQGASEQFF
DNA: TGCAGCGTAGCCCAGGGGGCCTCTGAGCAGTTCTTC

size: few
V: TRBV5-1
J: TRBJ2-5
D: TRBD1
CDR3: CASSLQGSGSQETQYF
DNA: TGCGCCAGCAGCTTACAGGGGAGCGGAAGCCAAGAGACCCAGTACTTC

size: NA
V: TRBV9
J: TRBJ1-1
D: TRBD1
CDR3: CASSPGQAPLNTEAFF
DNA: TGTGCCAGCAGCCCCGGACAGGCGCCTTTGAACACTGAAGCTTTCTTT

size: NA
V: TRBV9
J: TRBJ1-1
D: TRBD1
CDR3: CASSVVWRDSEAFF
DNA: TGTGCCAGCAGCGTAGTTTGGCGGGACAGTGAAGCTTTCTTT

size: few
V: TRBV27
J: TRBJ2-2
D: NA
CDR3: CASSFGNINTGELFF
DNA: TGTGCCAGCAGTTTTGGGAATATCAACACCGGGGAGCTGTTTTTT

size: few
V: TRBV18
J: TRBJ2-3
D: NA
CDR3: CASSPLEHTDTQYF
DNA: TGTGCCAGCTCACCATTGGAACACACAGATACGCAGTATTTT

size: many
V: TRBV29-1
J: TRBJ2-7
D: NA
CDR3: CSVANKAGRSYEQYF
DNA: TGCAGCGTTGCAAATAAGGCGGGGCGCTCCTACGAGCAGTACTTC

size: few
V: TRBV7-9
J: TRBJ1-3
D: NA
CDR3: CASSLVFSGNTIYF
DNA: TGTGCCAGCAGCTTAGTATTCTCTGGAAACACCATATATTTT

size: few
V: TRBV11-3
J: TRBJ2-2
D: NA
CDR3: CASSPRTGRAGELFF
DNA: TGTGCCAGCAGCCCAAGGACAGGGAGGGCCGGGGAGCTGTTTTTT

size: NA
V: TRBV2
J: TRBJ2-1
D: NA
CDR3: CASSPVVAYNEQFF
DNA: TGTGCCAGCAGTCCCGTGGTGGCCTACAATGAGCAGTTCTTC

size: NA
V: TRBV5-1
J: TRBJ2-7
D: TRBD2
CDR3: CASSLSGTSGSYEQYF
DNA: TGCGCCAGCAGCTTGTCCGGGACTAGCGGCTCCTACGAGCAGTACTTC

size: few
V: TRBV10-3
J: TRBJ1-3
D: NA
CDR3: CAISGAENSGNTIYF
DNA: TGTGCCATCAGTGGGGCTGAGAACTCTGGAAACACCATATATTTT

size: NA
V: TRBV28
J: TRBJ2-1
D: TRBD2
CDR3: CASSPGLVPNEQFF
DNA: TGTGCCAGCAGCCCGGGACTAGTACCCAATGAGCAGTTCTTC

size: NA
V: TRBV30
J: TRBJ2-7
D: NA
CDR3: CAWSVIWQQYF
DNA: TGTGCCTGGAGTGTAATATGGCAGCAGTACTTC

size: once
V: TRBV5-5
J: TRBJ2-1
D: TRBD2
CDR3: CASSVRLAGGEEQFF
DNA: TGTGCCAGCAGCGTGCGACTAGCGGGAGGGGAAGAACAGTTCTTC

size: NA
V: TRBV7-2
J: TRBJ1-2
D: NA
CDR3: CASSLQQGRSYFGYTF
DNA: TGTGCCAGCAGCTTACAACAGGGAAGGAGTTATTTCGGCTACACCTTC

size: NA
V: TRBV5-1
J: TRBJ1-1
D: NA
CDR3: CASGLGGTEVNTEAFF
DNA: TGCGCCAGCGGCCTCGGAGGGACGGAGGTGAACACTGAAGCTTTCTTT

size: NA
V: TRBV20-1
J: TRBJ2-3
D: NA
CDR3: CSARRVSLPDTQYF
DNA: TGCAGTGCTAGAAGGGTTAGCCTACCAGATACGCAGTATTTT

size: few
V: TRBV12-5
J: TRBJ2-1
D: NA
CDR3: CASGLVRENEQFF
DNA: TGTGCTAGTGGTTTGGTACGGGAGAATGAGCAGTTCTTC

size: NA
V: TRBV29-1
J: TRBJ1-2
D: NA
CDR3: CSVERSAGASGGYTF
DNA: TGCAGCGTTGAACGGTCAGCAGGGGCCAGCGGGGGCTACACCTTC

size: NA
V: TRBV11-2
J: TRBJ2-7
D: NA
CDR3: CASSLGASPGEQYF
DNA: TGTGCCAGCAGCTTAGGGGCGTCTCCCGGGGAGCAGTACTTC

size: few
V: TRBV27
J: TRBJ2-2
D: TRBD1
CDR3: CASSLDHRGTGELFF
DNA: TGTGCCAGCAGTTTAGATCACAGGGGCACCGGGGAGCTGTTTTTT

size: few
V: TRBV7-9
J: TRBJ1-2
D: NA
CDR3: CASSFGVDGYTF
DNA: TGTGCCAGCAGCTTCGGGGTGGATGGCTACACCTTC

size: few
V: TRBV7-9
J: TRBJ2-7
D: TRBD1
CDR3: CASSLMATGGLEQYF
DNA: TGTGCCAGCAGCTTAATGGCGACAGGGGGACTCGAGCAGTACTTC

size: NA
V: TRBV2
J: TRBJ2-1
D: NA
CDR3: CASSGGVADNEQFF
DNA: TGTGCCAGCAGTGGGGGAGTGGCGGACAATGAGCAGTTCTTC

size: NA
V: TRBV29-1
J: TRBJ1-1
D: NA
CDR3: CSVDRDYMNTEAFF
DNA: TGCAGCGTTGACAGGGACTACATGAACACTGAAGCTTTCTTT

size: NA
V: TRBV30
J: TRBJ1-2
D: NA
CDR3: CAWRAGYRYTF
DNA: TGTGCCTGGAGGGCGGGATATCGCTACACCTTC

size: NA
V: TRBV20-1
J: TRBJ2-7
D: TRBD2
CDR3: CSATRLAGLAYEQYF
DNA: TGCAGTGCTACCCGACTAGCGGGATTAGCCTACGAGCAGTACTTC

size: few
V: TRBV11-1
J: TRBJ2-3
D: NA
CDR3: CASSLMGQRLATLTDTQYF
DNA: TGTGCCAGCAGCCTCATGGGACAGAGACTAGCGACACTCACAGATACGCAGTATTTT

size: NA
V: TRBV6-1
J: TRBJ1-2
D: NA
CDR3: CASRLTAYYGYTF
DNA: TGTGCCAGCAGGCTGACAGCCTACTATGGCTACACCTTC

size: NA
V: TRBV4-3
J: TRBJ2-3
D: NA
CDR3: CASSQVQGFTDTQYF
DNA: TGCGCCAGCAGCCAAGTTCAGGGGTTCACAGATACGCAGTATTTT

size: NA
V: TRBV20-1
J: TRBJ1-1
D: NA
CDR3: CSATFTRGTEAFF
DNA: TGCAGTGCTACCTTCACCCGGGGTACTGAAGCTTTCTTT

size: NA
V: TRBV20-1
J: TRBJ2-7
D: NA
CDR3: CSAKRGSYEQYF
DNA: TGCAGTGCGAAGAGGGGTTCCTACGAGCAGTACTTC

size: NA
V: TRBV5-1
J: TRBJ2-3
D: NA
CDR3: CASSQLRGTDTQYF
DNA: TGCGCCAGCAGCCAACTTCGAGGCACAGATACGCAGTATTTT

size: few
V: TRBV2
J: TRBJ2-5
D: NA
CDR3: CASNWRIQETQYF
DNA: TGTGCCAGCAATTGGCGGATCCAAGAGACCCAGTACTTC

size: few
V: TRBV6-1
J: TRBJ2-7
D: TRBD2
CDR3: CASSAGGYYEQYF
DNA: TGTGCCAGTAGCGCGGGAGGGTATTACGAGCAGTACTTC

size: few
V: TRBV7-8
J: TRBJ2-2
D: TRBD1
CDR3: CASSSTGGAGTGELFF
DNA: TGTGCCAGCAGCAGCACAGGGGGCGCGGGCACCGGGGAGCTGTTTTTT

size: NA
V: TRBV20-1
J: TRBJ2-2
D: NA
CDR3: CSASVSGGALTGELFF
DNA: TGCAGTGCTTCGGTTTCGGGCGGAGCACTCACCGGGGAGCTGTTTTTT

size: many
V: TRBV5-1
J: TRBJ2-7
D: NA
CDR3: CASRWEGEQYF
DNA: TGCGCCAGCAGGTGGGAAGGCGAGCAGTACTTC

size: NA
V: TRBV11-1
J: TRBJ2-1
D: TRBD2
CDR3: CASSLWGSGRGRNNEQFF
DNA: TGTGCCAGCAGCTTATGGGGTAGCGGGAGAGGTCGGAACAATGAGCAGTTCTTC

size: NA
V: TRBV27
J: TRBJ1-5
D: NA
CDR3: CASRAGGSPQPQHF
DNA: TGTGCCAGCAGAGCTGGAGGGTCCCCTCAGCCCCAGCATTTT

size: NA
V: TRBV27
J: TRBJ1-5
D: NA
CDR3: CANSMSNQPQHF
DNA: TGTGCCAACTCCATGAGCAATCAGCCCCAGCATTTT

size: NA
V: TRBV7-9
J: TRBJ1-1
D: NA
CDR3: CASSLWRDTEAFF
DNA: TGTGCCAGCAGCTTATGGAGGGACACTGAAGCTTTCTTT

size: few
V: TRBV29-1
J: TRBJ1-6
D: TRBD1
CDR3: CSVRTGDYNSPLHF
DNA: TGCAGCGTCCGGACAGGGGACTATAATTCACCCCTCCACTTT

size: NA
V: TRBV12-3/TRBV12-4
J: TRBJ2-7
D: NA
CDR3: CASRPGGGAYEQYF
DNA: TGTGCCAGCAGACCCGGAGGGGGGGCTTACGAGCAGTACTTC

size: few
V: TRBV4-2
J: TRBJ1-2
D: NA
CDR3: CASSQDRASRDGYTF
DNA: TGTGCCAGCAGCCAAGATAGGGCCTCCCGGGACGGCTACACCTTC

size: NA
V: TRBV30
J: TRBJ2-7
D: TRBD2
CDR3: CAWSVGLAGVGEQYF
DNA: TGTGCCTGGAGTGTGGGCCTAGCGGGAGTCGGCGAGCAGTACTTC